The T cell receptor beta chain described here comes from a study of blood T cell repertoires in COVID-19. Across the study: The United States, Italy and Spain were the sources of the acute and convalescent COVID-19 samples. From T cells, B-cell-depleted T cells, or PBMCs came the material, which was cDNA or gDNA.

The CDR3 runs 17 residues. Germline assignment: CDR1 SGHAT and CDR2 FQNNGV. The germline V and J ends were trimmed by 1 base and 0 bases, with 10 bases remaining between them. Original processing notes: How many nucleated cells were present was estimated from reference gene primer amplification. The protocol was immunoSEQ multiplex PCR, while the TCRdb copy is restricted to in-frame clones and leaves out a portion. D and trimming were read from the DNA, whereas the V and J calls and clone size are those reported in that table. Altogether around 270,000 clones are present, about 91% being singletons, with the ten largest covering around 2.6%.

This TCR came from a person under 35 with COVID-19, enrolled during active disease. The sample consisted of peripheral blood. This sequence joins TRBV11-2 and TRBJ2-6; the D gene is possibly TRBD1 (5 bases). Written as DNA, the CDR3 is TGTGCCAGCAGCTTAGTGAGACAGTCCTCTGGGGCCAACGTCCTGACTTTC. This encodes CASSLVRQSSGANVLTF.